One sample yielded the 25 T cell receptor beta chains listed below, sequenced in a study of identical twins. TCRdb recomputed calls from the 5' RACE reads with MiXCR, one row per CDR3 protein. Of hundreds of thousands of distinct CDR3 sequences detected, 5.5% to 6.5% appear once; the ten largest clones hold about 1.8%. Sequencing used naive T cells sorted from blood. These receptors were collected from a young man in good health.

The table lists this clonotype with many counts. The CDR3 bases are TGCGCCAGCAGCGACGGACGAGATACGCAGTATTTT. It codes for CASSDGRDTQYF. The genes are TRBV5-1 and TRBJ2-3; D is uncertain. The CDR3 loop spans 12 amino acids. Germline V gene sequence: CDR1 SGHRS, CDR2 YFSETQ. V was trimmed by 4 bases and J by 5 bases, leaving 8 bases between them.

V and J are TRBV7-2 and TRBJ2-7, with D perhaps matching TRBD1 or TRBD2 (5 bases each). This CDR3 region has 15 residues. CDR1 is SGHTA, CDR2 FQGNSA, per germline. Trimming removed 2 bases from V and 0 bases from J, with 11 bases in between. The CDR3 DNA is TGTGCCAGCAGCTTAACGGGACCCCTCTCCTACGAGCAGTACTTC. This translates into CASSLTGPLSYEQYF.

This clonotype has more than one count but fewer than ten. The CDR3: CASRAAGLGNQPQHF. CDR3 nucleotides: TGTGCCAGCAGAGCAGCGGGACTTGGCAATCAGCCCCAGCATTTT. The chain joins TRBV6-2 or TRBV6-3 to TRBJ1-5; D might be TRBD1 (5 bases). The CDR3 has 15 residues. V dropped 6 bases and J dropped 2 bases, with 14 bases sitting between them. From germline, CDR1 is MNHEY and CDR2 SVGEGT.

This clonotype was detected ten times or more. The CDR3 protein is CASSSSRELFF. CDR3 nucleotides: TGTGCCAGCAGTTCCTCGAGGGAACTGTTTTTT. The V and J genes are TRBV6-5 and TRBJ1-4; D gene ambiguous. The CDR3 has 11 residues. Germline CDR1 and CDR2: MNHEY and SVGAGI. With 4 bases removed from V and 12 bases from J, the gap between germline ends came to 9 bases.

This clonotype appeared a few times. The chain employs TRBV18 and TRBJ2-5, with D unclear. V dropped 2 bases and J dropped 7 bases, with 14 bases sitting between them. The CDR3 contains 14 residues. Germline CDR1 and CDR2: KGHSH and LQKENI. The CDR3 sequence: CASSPFVQEGTQYF. The CDR3 region has the DNA TGTGCCAGCTCACCATTCGTCCAGGAAGGGACCCAGTACTTC.

In this sample, this clonotype turned up a few times. The chain combines TRBV5-1 with TRBJ1-3; TRBD1 agrees at 8 bases. Germline loops: CDR1 SGHRS, CDR2 YFSETQ. V lost 5 bases and J lost 8; bases outside the gene matches: 9. This CDR3 comprises 14 residues. The CDR3 region is CASSPGGLEDTIYF. CDR3 bases: TGCGCCAGCAGTCCAGGGGGCTTAGAAGACACCATATATTTT. The full variable domain, with the rest looked up from reference TRBV5-1 and TRBJ1-3, is KAGVTQTPRYLIKTRGQQVTLSCSPISGHRSVSWYQQTPGQGLQFLFEYFSETQRNKGNFPGRFSGRQFSNSRSEMNVSTLELGDSALYLCASSPGGLEDTIYFGEGSWLTVV.

This clonotype was observed a few times. The rearrangement uses TRBV7-2 and TRBJ2-7; 8 nucleotides align to TRBD1. This CDR3 region has 15 residues. After removal of 5 bases from V and 6 bases from J, the junction contained 12 bases not matched to a gene. Germline values: CDR1 SGHTA, CDR2 FQGNSA. CDR3 sequence (DNA): TGTGCCAGCAGCCGAGACCTGACAGGGGTGGGCGAGCAGTACTTC. Protein product: CASSRDLTGVGEQYF. The full variable domain, rest sourced from reference TRBV7-2 and TRBJ2-7, is GAGVSQSPSNKVTEKGKDVELRCDPISGHTALYWYRQSLGQGLEFLIYFQGNSAPDKSGLPSDRFSAERTGGSVSTLTIQRTQQEDSAVYLCASSRDLTGVGEQYFGPGTRLTVT.

Only a few counts were recorded for this clonotype. V and J are TRBV10-2 and TRBJ2-7; D could derive from TRBD1 or TRBD2 (5 bases each). Germline V CDR1 and CDR2: WSHSY, SAAADI. The CDR3 consists of 13 residues. V dropped 5 bases and J dropped 4 bases, with 12 bases sitting between them. The CDR3 loop reads CASSRGGLYEQYV. CDR3 coding DNA: TGCGCCAGCAGTAGGGGCGGGCTATACGAGCAGTACGTC.

This clonotype was observed many times. Here the CDR3 DNA reads TGTGCCAGCAGAGTAGCGGGAGGCACCTACGAGCAGTACTTC. This encodes CASRVAGGTYEQYF. The chain recombines TRBV28 with TRBJ2-7, with 10 positions matching TRBD2. CDR1 and CDR2 (germline): MDHEN, SYDVKM. V lost 6 bases and J lost 2; bases outside the gene matches: 4. The CDR3 is made up of 14 amino acids. The full variable domain, rest sourced from reference TRBV28 and TRBJ2-7, is DVKVTQSSRYLVKRTGEKVFLECVQDMDHENMFWYRQDPGLGLRLIYFSYDVKMKEKGDIPEGYSVSREKKERFSLILESASTNQTSMYLCASRVAGGTYEQYFGPGTRLTVT.

This clonotype was seen many times. This chain links TRBV29-1 with TRBJ2-2; 11 bases line up with TRBD1. V trimming: 5 bases; J trimming: 9 bases; junction bases outside the gene matches: 17. Germline V gene lookup returns CDR1 SQVTM and CDR2 ANQGSEA. CDR3 size: 17 residues. The CDR3 DNA is TGCAGCGTTTTCCTCCGCCTATGGACAGGGGGCTTTAGGGAGCTGTTTTTT. Translated, it gives CSVFLRLWTGGFRELFF.

This clonotype appeared many times. V is TRBV3-1 and J is TRBJ1-1, with no clear D. V was clipped by 4 bases and J by 10 bases, with 16 bases between them. Germline V gene sequence: CDR1 LGHDT, CDR2 YNNKEL (reference sequence). CDR3 length: 13 residues. As DNA, the CDR3 is TGTGCCAGCAGCCGGAACATGTGGCAGAGAGCTTTCTTT. This gives the protein CASSRNMWQRAFF.

The genes are TRBV7-3 and TRBJ2-3, with 9 nucleotides matching TRBD1. The V gene end was trimmed by 1 base and the J gene end by 3 bases; junction bases not matched to a gene: 23. Looked up from germline, CDR1 is SGHTA and CDR2 is FQGTGA. CDR3 length: 22 residues. CDR3 nucleotides: TGTGCCAGCAGCTTAAGAGGACCGGGACAGGGAGAATTGTCTCGGGATACAGATACGCAGTATTTT. This sequence encodes CASSLRGPGQGELSRDTDTQYF.

This clonotype was counted only a few times. The gene calls are TRBV20-1 and TRBJ2-3, with TRBD2 matching over 10 bases. The CDR3 is 15 amino acids. With V trimmed by 3 bases and J by 7 bases, 10 bases remained unmatched. Germline lookup yields CDR1 DFQATT and CDR2 SNEGSKA (reference sequence). This CDR3 reads CSASLTSGPVNTQYF. The CDR3 coding sequence is TGCAGTGCTAGTCTGACTAGCGGGCCGGTAAATACGCAGTATTTT.

The chain employs TRBV27 and TRBJ2-7; D possibly corresponds to TRBD2 (5 bases). Looked up from germline, CDR1 is MNHEY and CDR2 is SMNVEV (reference sequence). This CDR3 comprises 13 residues. Between the trimmed V and J ends, which lost 0 bases and 5 bases, there was a span of 8 bases. The CDR3 loop reads CASSLSPGNEQYF. In DNA form, the CDR3 reads TGTGCCAGCAGTTTATCCCCCGGGAACGAGCAGTACTTC.

This clonotype has just a few counts. V gene TRBV7-9 combines with J gene TRBJ1-2; the D gene is possibly TRBD1 (5 bases). V was pared by 2 bases and J by 8 bases, with 15 bases between. The CDR3 length is 14 residues. Germline CDR1 is SEHNR and CDR2 is FQNEAQ (reference sequence). CDR3 in amino acids: CASSLWPIQDGYTF. The CDR3 region has the DNA TGTGCCAGCAGCTTATGGCCGATACAGGACGGCTACACCTTC.

The chain recombines TRBV20-1 with TRBJ2-1, with TRBD2 matching 9 bases. Trimming at V came to 6 bases and at J to 8 bases, leaving 11 bases not matched to a gene. In germline, CDR1 is DFQATT, CDR2 SNEGSKA (reference sequence). CDR3 length: 14 residues. Here the CDR3 reads CSATSRTSVDEQFF. CDR3 sequence (DNA): TGCAGTGCAACCTCCCGGACTAGCGTAGATGAGCAGTTCTTC.

This clonotype showed up many times. V and J are TRBV7-9 and TRBJ2-7; TRBD1 might be the D (6 bases). CDR3 size: 14 residues. V was shortened by 5 bases and J by 5 bases, with 16 bases between the two germline ends. Germline loops: CDR1 SEHNR, CDR2 FQNEAQ (reference sequence). This chain's CDR3 is CASSLDSRLDEQYF. The CDR3 nucleotides read TGTGCCAGCAGCCTGGACAGCCGTCTGGACGAGCAGTACTTC. The full variable domain, its missing parts supplied by reference TRBV7-9 and TRBJ2-7, is DTGVSQNPRHKITKRGQNVTFRCDPISEHNRLYWYRQTLGQGPEFLTYFQNEAQLEKSRLLSDRFSAERPKGSFSTLEIQRTEQGDSAMYLCASSLDSRLDEQYFGPGTRLTVT.

This clonotype was picked up many times. The chain combines TRBV7-2 with TRBJ2-1, with D perhaps matching TRBD2 (6 bases). Germline V gives CDR1 SGHTA, CDR2 FQGNSA. Trimming shortened V by 3 bases and J by 7 bases, and 13 bases separated the two germline ends. The CDR3 is 14 residues long. The CDR3 loop is CASSFRESPNEQFF. Here the CDR3 DNA reads TGTGCCAGCAGCTTCCGGGAGTCACCAAATGAGCAGTTCTTC. Full variable domain (missing parts from reference TRBV7-2 and TRBJ2-1): GAGVSQSPSNKVTEKGKDVELRCDPISGHTALYWYRQSLGQGLEFLIYFQGNSAPDKSGLPSDRFSAERTGGSVSTLTIQRTQQEDSAVYLCASSFRESPNEQFFGPGTRLTVL.

The table lists this clonotype with many counts. The gene calls are TRBV27 and TRBJ1-6; D is unclear. Trimming stripped 4 bases from V and 4 bases from J, with 14 bases between. CDR3 length: 16 residues. Germline V gives CDR1 MNHEY, CDR2 SMNVEV (reference sequence). CDR3 bases: TGTGCCAGCAGTTCGACCTCTTTGGCATATAATTCACCCCTCCACTTT. Amino acids: CASSSTSLAYNSPLHF.

This clonotype was seen ten or more times. The chain's CDR3 is CASSDSSLLPTDEQFF. The CDR3 coding sequence is TGTGCCAGCAGTGACTCGAGCCTTCTACCAACGGATGAGCAGTTCTTC. The chain uses TRBV6-4 and TRBJ2-1; D call uncertain. Deletions cut 0 bases from V and 8 bases from J, with 17 bases between. This CDR3 is 16 amino acids long. The germline V gene has CDR1 MRHNA and CDR2 SNTAGT.

This clonotype was counted ten times or more. The chain has TRBV2 and TRBJ1-1; D perhaps matches TRBD1 (6 bases). V was cut by 6 bases and J by 5 bases, with 13 bases left in between. The CDR3 runs to 13 residues. The germline V gene encodes CDR1 SNHLY and CDR2 FYNNEI. The CDR3 DNA reads TGTGCCAGCAGACCCACAGGGTTTACTGAAGCTTTCTTT. Translation: CASRPTGFTEAFF.

CDR3 protein: CSARVAGRLETQYF. In DNA, the CDR3 is TGCAGTGCTAGAGTGGCAGGGAGGCTAGAGACCCAGTACTTC. The rearrangement links TRBV20-1 to TRBJ2-5; D is possibly TRBD2 (6 bases). The CDR3 loop spans 14 amino acids. Germline-derived CDR1 and CDR2 are DFQATT and SNEGSKA (reference sequence). V was trimmed by 1 base and J by 4 bases, leaving 13 bases between them.

The chain couples TRBV6-2 or TRBV6-3 to TRBJ2-2; 8 nucleotides align to TRBD1. Germline V gene data show CDR1 as MNHEY and CDR2 as SVGEGT. Unmatched junction bases numbered 14, after V lost 8 bases and J lost 6 bases. The CDR3 is 16 amino acids. For the CDR3, the DNA is TGTGCCAGCTCTTCAGGGGGCTGTTCGTCTCCCGGGGAGCTGTTTTTT. It translates to CASSSGGCSSPGELFF.

This clonotype was seen at least ten times. The chain combines TRBV5-1 with TRBJ2-2; D ambiguous. The germline V and J ends were trimmed by 4 bases and 3 bases, with 7 bases remaining between them. The CDR3 loop spans 13 amino acids. Germline CDR1 is SGHRS and CDR2 is YFSETQ. The CDR3 loop reads CASSKDYTGELFF. CDR3 DNA: TGCGCCAGCAGCAAGGATTACACCGGGGAGCTGTTTTTT.

This clonotype was seen at least ten times. The chain links TRBV29-1 to TRBJ2-7, with 10 bases aligning to TRBD2. Germline loops: CDR1 SQVTM, CDR2 ANQGSEA. The V and J ends lost 6 bases and 6 bases, in that order; junction bases with no gene match: 8. The CDR3 contains 13 residues. The CDR3 region is CSVSGRARGEQYF. As DNA, the CDR3 is TGCAGCGTGAGCGGGAGGGCCCGCGGCGAGCAGTACTTC.